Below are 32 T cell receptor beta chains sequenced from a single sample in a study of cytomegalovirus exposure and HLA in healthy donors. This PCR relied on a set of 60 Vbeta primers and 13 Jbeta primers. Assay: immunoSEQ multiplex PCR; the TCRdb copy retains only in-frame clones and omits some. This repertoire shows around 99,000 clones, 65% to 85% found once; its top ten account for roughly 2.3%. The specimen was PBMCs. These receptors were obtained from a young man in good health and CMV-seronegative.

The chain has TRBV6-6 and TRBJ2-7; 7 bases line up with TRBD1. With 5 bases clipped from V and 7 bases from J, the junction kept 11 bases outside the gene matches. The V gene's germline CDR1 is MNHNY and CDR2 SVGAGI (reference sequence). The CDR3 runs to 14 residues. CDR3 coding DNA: TGTGCCAGCAGTCCCGGGACAGACGCCTGTGAGCAGTACTTC. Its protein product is CASSPGTDACEQYF.

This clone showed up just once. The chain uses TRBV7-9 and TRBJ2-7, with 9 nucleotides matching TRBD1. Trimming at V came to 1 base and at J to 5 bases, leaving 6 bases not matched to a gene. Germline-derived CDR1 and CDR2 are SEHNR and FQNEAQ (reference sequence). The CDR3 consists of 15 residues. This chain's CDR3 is CASSLEGTGWHEQYF. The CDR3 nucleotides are TGTGCCAGCAGCTTAGAGGGGACAGGGTGGCACGAGCAGTACTTC.

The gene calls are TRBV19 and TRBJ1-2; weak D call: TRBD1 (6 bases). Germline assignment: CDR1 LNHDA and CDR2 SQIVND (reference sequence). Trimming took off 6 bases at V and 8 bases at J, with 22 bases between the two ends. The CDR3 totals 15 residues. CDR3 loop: CASRLNPTGQMGYTF. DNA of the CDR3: TGTGCCAGTAGGTTAAACCCCACAGGGCAGATGGGCTACACCTTC.

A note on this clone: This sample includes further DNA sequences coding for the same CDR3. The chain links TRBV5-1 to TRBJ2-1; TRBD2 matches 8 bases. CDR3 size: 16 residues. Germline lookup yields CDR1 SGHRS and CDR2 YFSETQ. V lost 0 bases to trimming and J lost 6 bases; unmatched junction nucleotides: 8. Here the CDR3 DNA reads TGCGCCAGCAGCTTGGATAGTGGACTAGCTGGCAATGAGCAGTTCTTC. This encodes CASSLDSGLAGNEQFF.

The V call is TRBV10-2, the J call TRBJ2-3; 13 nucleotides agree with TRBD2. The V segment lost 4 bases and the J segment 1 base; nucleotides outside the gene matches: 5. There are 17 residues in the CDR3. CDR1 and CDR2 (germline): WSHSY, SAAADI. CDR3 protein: CASSGTSGGAGTDTQYF. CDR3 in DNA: TGCGCCAGCAGTGGGACTAGCGGGGGCGCGGGCACAGATACGCAGTATTTT.

As DNA, the CDR3 is TGTGCCAGTACCGCGTCTACTGGAAACACCATATATTTT. Translated, it gives CASTASTGNTIYF. The chain has TRBV19 and TRBJ1-3; D is unclear. The CDR3 extends over 13 amino acids. V gave up 7 bases and J gave up 2 bases, with 9 bases separating them. The germline V gene has CDR1 LNHDA and CDR2 SQIVND (reference sequence). Full variable domain (rest looked up from reference TRBV19 and TRBJ1-3): DGGITQSPKYLFRKEGQNVTLSCEQNLNHDAMYWYRQDPGQGLRLIYYSQIVNDFQKGDIAEGYSVSREKKESFPLTVTSAQKNPTAFYLCASTASTGNTIYFGEGSWLTVV.

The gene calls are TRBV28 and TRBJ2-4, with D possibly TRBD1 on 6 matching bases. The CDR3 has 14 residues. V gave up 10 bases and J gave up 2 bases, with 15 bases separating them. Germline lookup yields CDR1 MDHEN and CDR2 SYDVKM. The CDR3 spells CATTRTGPKNIQYF. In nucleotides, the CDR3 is TGTGCCACTACTCGAACAGGGCCCAAAAACATTCAGTACTTC.

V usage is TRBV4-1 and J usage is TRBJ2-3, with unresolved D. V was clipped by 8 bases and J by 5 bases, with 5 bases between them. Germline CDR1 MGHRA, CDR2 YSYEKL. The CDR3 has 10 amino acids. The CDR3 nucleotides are TGCGCCAGCGCAGGAGATACGCAGTATTTT. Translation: CASAGDTQYF.

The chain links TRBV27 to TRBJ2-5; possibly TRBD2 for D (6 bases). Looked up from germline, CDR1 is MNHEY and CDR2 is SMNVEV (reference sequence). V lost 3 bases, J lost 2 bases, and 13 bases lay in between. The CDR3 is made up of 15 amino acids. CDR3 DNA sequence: TGTGCCAGCAGTTTTGGAGGGTCCTTTCAAGAGACCCAGTACTTC. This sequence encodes CASSFGGSFQETQYF.

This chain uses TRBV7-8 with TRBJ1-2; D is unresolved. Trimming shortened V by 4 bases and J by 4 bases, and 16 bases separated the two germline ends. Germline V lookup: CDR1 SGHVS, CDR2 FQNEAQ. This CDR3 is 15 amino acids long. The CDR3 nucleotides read TGTGCCAGCAGCTCCGGTCGGGGTGCCATCTATGGCTACACCTTC. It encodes CASSSGRGAIYGYTF.

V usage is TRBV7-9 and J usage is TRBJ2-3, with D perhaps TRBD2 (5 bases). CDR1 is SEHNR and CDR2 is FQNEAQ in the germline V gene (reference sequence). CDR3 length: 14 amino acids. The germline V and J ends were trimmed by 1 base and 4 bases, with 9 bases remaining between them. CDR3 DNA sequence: TGTGCCAGCAGCTTAGAAAGAGGGTCAGATACGCAGTATTTT. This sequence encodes CASSLERGSDTQYF. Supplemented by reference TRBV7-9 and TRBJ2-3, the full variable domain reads DTGVSQNPRHKITKRGQNVTFRCDPISEHNRLYWYRQTLGQGPEFLTYFQNEAQLEKSRLLSDRFSAERPKGSFSTLEIQRTEQGDSAMYLCASSLERGSDTQYFGPGTRLTVL.

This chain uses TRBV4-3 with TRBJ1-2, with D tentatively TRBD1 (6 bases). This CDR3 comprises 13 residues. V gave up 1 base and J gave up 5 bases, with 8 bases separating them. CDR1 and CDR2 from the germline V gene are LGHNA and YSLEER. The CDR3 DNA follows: TGCGCCAGCAGCCAAGTCCAGGGGTATGGCTACACCTTC. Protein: CASSQVQGYGYTF.

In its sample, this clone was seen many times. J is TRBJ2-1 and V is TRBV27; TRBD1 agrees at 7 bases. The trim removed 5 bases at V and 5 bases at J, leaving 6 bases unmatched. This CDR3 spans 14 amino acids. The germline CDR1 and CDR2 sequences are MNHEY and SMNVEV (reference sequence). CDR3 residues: CASSAGTANNEQFF. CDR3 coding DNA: TGTGCCAGCAGTGCCGGGACAGCAAACAATGAGCAGTTCTTC.

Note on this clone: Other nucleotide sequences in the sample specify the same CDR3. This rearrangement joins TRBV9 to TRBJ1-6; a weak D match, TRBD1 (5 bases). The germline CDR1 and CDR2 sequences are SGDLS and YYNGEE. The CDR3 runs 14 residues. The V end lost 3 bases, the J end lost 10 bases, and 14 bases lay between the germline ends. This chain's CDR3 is CASSGGQGRSPLHF. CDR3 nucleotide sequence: TGTGCCAGCAGCGGGGGTCAGGGTCGGTCACCCCTCCACTTT. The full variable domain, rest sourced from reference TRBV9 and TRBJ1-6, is DSGVTQTPKHLITATGQRVTLRCSPRSGDLSVYWYQQSLDQGLQFLIQYYNGEERAKGNILERFSAQQFPDLHSELNLSSLELGDSALYFCASSGGQGRSPLHFGNGTRLTVT.

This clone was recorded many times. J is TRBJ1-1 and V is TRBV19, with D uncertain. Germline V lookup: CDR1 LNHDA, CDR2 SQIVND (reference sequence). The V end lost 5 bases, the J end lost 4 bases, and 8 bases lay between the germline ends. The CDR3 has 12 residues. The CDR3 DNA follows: TGTGCCAGTAGTGGGGAGGGCACTGAAGCTTTCTTT. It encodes CASSGEGTEAFF.

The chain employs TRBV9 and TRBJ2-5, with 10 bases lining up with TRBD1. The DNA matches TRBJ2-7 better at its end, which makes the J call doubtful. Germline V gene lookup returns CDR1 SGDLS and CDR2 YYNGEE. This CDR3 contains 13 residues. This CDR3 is CASSARTGGEQYF. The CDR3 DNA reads TGTGCCAGCAGCGCTCGGACAGGGGGCGAGCAGTACTTC.

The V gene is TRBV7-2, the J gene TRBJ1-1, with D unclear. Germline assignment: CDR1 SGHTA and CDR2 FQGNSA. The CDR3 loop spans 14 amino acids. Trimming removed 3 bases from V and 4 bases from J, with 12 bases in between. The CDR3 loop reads CASSLAGRGTEAFF. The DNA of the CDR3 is TGTGCCAGCAGCTTGGCGGGCCGGGGCACTGAAGCTTTCTTT. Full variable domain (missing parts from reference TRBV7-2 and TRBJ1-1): GAGVSQSPSNKVTEKGKDVELRCDPISGHTALYWYRQSLGQGLEFLIYFQGNSAPDKSGLPSDRFSAERTGGSVSTLTIQRTQQEDSAVYLCASSLAGRGTEAFFGQGTRLTVV.

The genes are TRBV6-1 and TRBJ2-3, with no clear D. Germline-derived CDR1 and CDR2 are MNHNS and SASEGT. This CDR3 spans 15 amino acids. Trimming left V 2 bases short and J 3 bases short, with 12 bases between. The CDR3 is CASSEYRSMTDTQYF. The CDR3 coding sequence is TGTGCCAGCAGTGAATACCGCAGTATGACAGATACGCAGTATTTT.

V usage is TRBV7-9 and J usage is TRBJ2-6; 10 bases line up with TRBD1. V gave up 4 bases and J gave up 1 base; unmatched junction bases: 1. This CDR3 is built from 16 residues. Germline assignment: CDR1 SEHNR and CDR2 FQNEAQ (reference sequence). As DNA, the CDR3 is TGTGCCAGCAGCTGGGACAGGGGTTCTGGGGCCAACGTCCTGACTTTC. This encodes CASSWDRGSGANVLTF.

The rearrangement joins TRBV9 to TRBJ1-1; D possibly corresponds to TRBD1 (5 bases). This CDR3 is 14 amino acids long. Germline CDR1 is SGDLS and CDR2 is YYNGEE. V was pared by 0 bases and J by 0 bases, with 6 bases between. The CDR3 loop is CASSVGQLNTEAFF. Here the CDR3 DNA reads TGTGCCAGCAGCGTAGGACAGTTGAACACTGAAGCTTTCTTT.

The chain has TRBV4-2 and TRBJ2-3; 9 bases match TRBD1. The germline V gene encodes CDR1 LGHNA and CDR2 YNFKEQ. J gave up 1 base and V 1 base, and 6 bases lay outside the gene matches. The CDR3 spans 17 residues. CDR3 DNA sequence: TGTGCCAGCAGCCAAGCAGGGACAGGGATTGGCACAGATACGCAGTATTTT. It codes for CASSQAGTGIGTDTQYF.

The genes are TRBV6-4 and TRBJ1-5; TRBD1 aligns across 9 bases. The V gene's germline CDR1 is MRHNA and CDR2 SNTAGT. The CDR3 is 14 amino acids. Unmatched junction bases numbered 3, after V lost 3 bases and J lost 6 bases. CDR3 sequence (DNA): TGTGCCAGCAGTGAACAGGGGGCAAGTCAGCCCCAGCATTTT. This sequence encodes CASSEQGASQPQHF.

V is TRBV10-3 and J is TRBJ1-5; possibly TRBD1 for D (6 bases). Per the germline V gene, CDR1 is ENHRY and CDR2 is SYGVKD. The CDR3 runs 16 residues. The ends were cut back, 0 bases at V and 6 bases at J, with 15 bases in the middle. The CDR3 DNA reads TGTGCCATCAGTGAGTCTCCGGGGGGCGGGGGTCAGCCCCAGCATTTT. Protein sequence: CAISESPGGGGQPQHF.

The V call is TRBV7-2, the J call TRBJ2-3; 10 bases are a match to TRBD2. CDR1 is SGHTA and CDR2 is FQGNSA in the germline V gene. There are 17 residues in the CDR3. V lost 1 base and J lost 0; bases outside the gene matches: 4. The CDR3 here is CASSLDTSGVSTDTQYF. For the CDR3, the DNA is TGTGCCAGCAGCTTAGATACTAGCGGGGTGAGCACAGATACGCAGTATTTT.

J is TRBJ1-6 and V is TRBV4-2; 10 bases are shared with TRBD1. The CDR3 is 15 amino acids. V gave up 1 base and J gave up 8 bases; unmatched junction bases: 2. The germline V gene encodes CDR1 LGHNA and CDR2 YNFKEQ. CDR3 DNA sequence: TGTGCCAGCAGCCAAGTGGGGACAGGGGATTCACCCCTCCACTTT. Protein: CASSQVGTGDSPLHF.

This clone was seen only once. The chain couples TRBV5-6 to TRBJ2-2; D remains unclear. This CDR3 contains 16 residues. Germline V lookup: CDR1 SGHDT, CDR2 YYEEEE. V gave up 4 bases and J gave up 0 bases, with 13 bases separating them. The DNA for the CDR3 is TGTGCCAGCAGCCCCGCCCTAGAGACGAACACCGGGGAGCTGTTTTTT. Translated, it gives CASSPALETNTGELFF.

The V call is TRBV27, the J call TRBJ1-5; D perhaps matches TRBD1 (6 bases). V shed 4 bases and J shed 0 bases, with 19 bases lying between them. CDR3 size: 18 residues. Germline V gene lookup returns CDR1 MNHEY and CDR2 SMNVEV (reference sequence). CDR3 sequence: CASSYTGHQGFSNQPQHF. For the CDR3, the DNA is TGTGCCAGCAGTTATACGGGACACCAGGGGTTTAGCAATCAGCCCCAGCATTTT.

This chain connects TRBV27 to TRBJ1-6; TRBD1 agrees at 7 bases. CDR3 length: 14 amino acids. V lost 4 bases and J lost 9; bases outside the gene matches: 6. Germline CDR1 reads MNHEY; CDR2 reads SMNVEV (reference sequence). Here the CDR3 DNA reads TGTGCCAGCAGTTACGACAGGGCTTCTTCACCCCTCCACTTT. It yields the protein CASSYDRASSPLHF.

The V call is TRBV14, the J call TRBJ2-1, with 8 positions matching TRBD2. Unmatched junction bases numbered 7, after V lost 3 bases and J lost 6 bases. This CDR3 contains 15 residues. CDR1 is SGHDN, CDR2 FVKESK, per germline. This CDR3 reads CASSQNGGAGNEQFF. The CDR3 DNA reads TGTGCCAGCAGCCAGAACGGGGGGGCAGGCAATGAGCAGTTCTTC.

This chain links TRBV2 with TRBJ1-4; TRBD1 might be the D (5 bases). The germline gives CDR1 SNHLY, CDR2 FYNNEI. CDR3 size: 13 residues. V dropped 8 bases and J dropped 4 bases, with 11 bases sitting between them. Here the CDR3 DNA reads TGTGCCAGCTTTGCCGGGGGTAATGAAAAACTGTTTTTT. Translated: CASFAGGNEKLFF.

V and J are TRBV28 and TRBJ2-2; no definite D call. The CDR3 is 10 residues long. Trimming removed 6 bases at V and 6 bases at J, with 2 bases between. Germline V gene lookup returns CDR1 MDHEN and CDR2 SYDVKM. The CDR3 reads CASSSGELFF. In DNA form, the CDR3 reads TGTGCCAGCAGCTCCGGGGAGCTGTTTTTT.

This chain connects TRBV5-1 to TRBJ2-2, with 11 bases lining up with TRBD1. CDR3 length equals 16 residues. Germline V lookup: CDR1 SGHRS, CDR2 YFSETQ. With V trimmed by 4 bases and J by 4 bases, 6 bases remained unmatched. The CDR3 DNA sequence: TGCGCCAGCAGCATAGGACAGGGGGCGCGCACCGGGGAGCTGTTTTTT. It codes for CASSIGQGARTGELFF.